This is a list of T cell receptor beta chains from one sample in a study of T cell changes during pregnancy in multiple sclerosis. TCRdb's copy holds only in-frame clones and misses some; the assay was immunoSEQ multiplex PCR. The repertoire holds approximately 88,000 clones, with approximately 92% as singletons. The sample consisted of peripheral blood, taken in the first trimester of pregnancy. The source is a female donor with multiple sclerosis, enrolled in a pregnancy study. Both conserved end residues are part of each CDR3. D genes are given only for firm matches. Some rows mark clone size as missing; the rest say once, few, many or name a class of expanded clone.

D gene	clone size	V gene	J gene	CDR3 protein	CDR3 DNA
TRBD2	few	TRBV7-9	TRBJ2-7	CASSRPFSGITDEQYF	TGTGCCAGCAGCCGTCCCTTTAGCGGGATTACCGACGAGCAGTACTTC
NA	NA	TRBV19	TRBJ1-4	CASSLPAGTNEKLFF	TGTGCCAGTAGTCTCCCCGCAGGGACTAATGAAAAACTGTTTTTT
TRBD2	NA	TRBV6-1	TRBJ2-2	CATIFRLASSGELFF	TGTGCCACAATCTTCAGACTAGCGAGCTCCGGGGAGCTGTTTTTT
TRBD1	NA	TRBV4-3	TRBJ2-3	CASSLEGQGADTQYF	TGCGCCAGCAGCCTGGAGGGACAGGGAGCAGATACGCAGTATTTT
NA	NA	TRBV28	TRBJ1-2	CASVSPYLQFYGYTF	TGTGCCAGCGTCTCTCCTTATTTGCAGTTCTATGGCTACACCTTC
NA	NA	TRBV27	TRBJ1-2	CASRLHGRGENGYTF	TGTGCCAGCAGGCTCCATGGGAGAGGAGAAAATGGCTACACCTTC
NA	NA	TRBV30	TRBJ2-5	CAWSFQETQYF	TGTGCCTGGAGCTTTCAAGAGACCCAGTACTTC
NA	NA	TRBV28	TRBJ1-5	CASSLSGITQPQHF	TGTGCCAGCAGTTTAAGCGGGATTACTCAGCCCCAGCATTTT
NA	NA	TRBV19	TRBJ2-5	CASSMYPGETQYF	TGTGCCAGTAGTATGTACCCGGGGGAGACCCAGTACTTC
NA	NA	TRBV5-1	TRBJ2-7	CASSLGQRYEQYF	TGCGCCAGCAGCTTAGGACAGCGCTACGAGCAGTACTTC
TRBD2	NA	TRBV2	TRBJ2-3	CASSGVLFHSGRGTDTQYF	TGTGCCAGCAGTGGAGTCCTATTCCATAGCGGGAGGGGGACAGATACGCAGTATTTT
TRBD2	NA	TRBV4-3	TRBJ2-3	CASSQEVLAAGVAADTQYF	TGCGCCAGCAGCCAAGAAGTACTAGCAGCGGGAGTAGCGGCAGATACGCAGTATTTT
NA	NA	TRBV7-9	TRBJ1-2	CASSSTPYRGTF	TGTGCCAGCAGCTCCACCCCCTACAGAGGGACCTTC
NA	NA	TRBV29-1	TRBJ2-7	CSVGPSLFSYEQYF	TGCAGCGTTGGACCTAGCTTATTCTCCTACGAGCAGTACTTC
TRBD1	once	TRBV13	TRBJ1-2	CASSSRTGKFYGYTF	TGTGCCAGCAGCTCTCGGACAGGAAAGTTCTATGGCTACACCTTC
TRBD1	NA	TRBV28	TRBJ1-1	CASSPRAGTGNTEAFF	TGTGCCAGCAGTCCCCGGGCGGGGACAGGGAACACTGAAGCTTTCTTT
TRBD1	NA	TRBV7-2	TRBJ1-5	CASSLWGDSAGPNQPQHF	TGTGCCAGCAGCTTATGGGGGGACAGCGCGGGGCCCAATCAGCCCCAGCATTTT
TRBD1	NA	TRBV5-1	TRBJ1-1	CASSLTGTGVMNTEAFF	TGCGCCAGCAGCCTAACCGGGACAGGGGTAATGAACACTGAAGCTTTCTTT
NA	NA	TRBV4-3	TRBJ2-3	CASSTRLDSTDTQYF	TGCGCCAGCAGCACCCGACTAGACAGCACAGATACGCAGTATTTT
TRBD1	NA	TRBV5-4	TRBJ2-1	CASSLLDRGAEQFF	TGTGCCAGCAGCTTACTGGACAGGGGGGCGGAGCAGTTCTTC
TRBD2	NA	TRBV9	TRBJ2-5	CASTLAGEGAQYF	TGTGCCAGCACCTTAGCGGGAGAGGGGGCCCAGTACTTC
TRBD2	NA	TRBV27	TRBJ2-7	CASSFSGTRYEQYF	TGTGCCAGCAGTTTTAGCGGGACTAGGTACGAGCAGTACTTC
NA	NA	TRBV28	TRBJ1-2	CASSIPGEGIRGYTF	TGTGCCAGCAGTATCCCAGGGGAGGGAATTCGTGGCTACACCTTC
NA	NA	TRBV28	TRBJ2-5	CASRTTGLQETQYF	TGTGCCAGCAGGACGACAGGACTCCAAGAGACCCAGTACTTC
TRBD1	NA	TRBV4-2	TRBJ1-2	CASSTRQGGDYGYTF	TGTGCCAGCAGCACCCGACAGGGCGGGGACTATGGCTACACCTTC
TRBD2	NA	TRBV5-1	TRBJ2-3	CASSLLGLAGGLADTQYF	TGCGCCAGCAGCTTGCTTGGACTAGCGGGAGGCCTGGCAGATACGCAGTATTTT
TRBD2	NA	TRBV5-4	TRBJ2-7	CASSLSGGREQYF	TGTGCCAGCAGCTTATCGGGGGGTCGGGAGCAGTACTTC
NA	NA	TRBV5-1	TRBJ2-7	CASSLDEAGVYEQYF	TGCGCCAGCAGCTTGGACGAGGCTGGTGTGTACGAGCAGTACTTC
TRBD2	NA	TRBV19	TRBJ2-7	CASSVWTSGPTYEQYF	TGTGCCAGTAGTGTCTGGACTAGCGGGCCAACCTACGAGCAGTACTTC
NA	NA	TRBV30	TRBJ1-2	CAWGGRGGGYTF	TGTGCCTGGGGTGGAAGGGGTGGTGGCTACACCTTC
TRBD2	NA	TRBV14	TRBJ2-6	CASSPTTSGRAGGANVLTF	TGTGCCAGCAGCCCCACGACTAGCGGGAGGGCCGGTGGGGCCAACGTCCTGACTTTC
TRBD2	NA	TRBV27	TRBJ2-1	CASSFAAGGSYNEQFF	TGTGCCAGCAGTTTCGCAGCGGGAGGGTCCTACAATGAGCAGTTCTTC
TRBD1	NA	TRBV25-1	TRBJ1-6	CASSEPQGAWNSPLHF	TGTGCCAGCAGTGAACCCCAGGGGGCTTGGAATTCACCCCTCCACTTT
NA	NA	TRBV5-8	TRBJ2-7	CASSFILTGNSYEQYF	TGTGCCAGCAGCTTTATTCTCACAGGGAACTCCTACGAGCAGTACTTC
NA	NA	TRBV5-4	TRBJ1-2	CASSRDRSGLHSHGYTF	TGTGCCAGCAGCCGCGACAGGAGTGGTTTACACTCCCATGGCTACACCTTC
NA	NA	TRBV5-4	TRBJ2-3	CASSFTGRTDTQYF	TGTGCCAGCAGCTTCACAGGGCGCACAGATACGCAGTATTTT
NA	NA	TRBV19	TRBJ2-7	CASSEDSTYEQYF	TGTGCCAGTAGTGAGGACAGTACCTACGAGCAGTACTTC
NA	NA	TRBV7-8	TRBJ2-7	CASSLEGGSSYEQYF	TGTGCCAGCAGCTTAGAGGGGGGGAGCTCCTACGAGCAGTACTTC
TRBD2	NA	TRBV4-1	TRBJ2-2	CASSHILAGAGELFF	TGCGCCAGCAGCCATATATTAGCGGGAGCCGGGGAGCTGTTTTTT
NA	NA	TRBV28	TRBJ2-7	CASSFVGAGDEQYF	TGTGCCAGCAGTTTTGTGGGGGCGGGGGACGAGCAGTACTTC
NA	NA	TRBV2	TRBJ1-4	CASKVAGGEKLFF	TGTGCCAGCAAGGTGGCCGGGGGGGAAAAACTGTTTTTT
NA	NA	TRBV5-1	TRBJ2-1	CASSLDSGLASAEQFF	TGCGCCAGCAGCCTCGACTCTGGCCTAGCATCTGCTGAGCAGTTCTTC